This T cell receptor (beta chain) was recovered during a study of blood T cells in healthy people across ages. Notes on this clonotype: The antigen is undetermined.

Overall study findings and caveats: Getting older went along with TCR beta diversity per million T cells dropping roughly linearly.

PCR was performed a second time for roughly 7 to 11 cycles using a sample-barcoded 5' primer and a J-beta primer mix. Each CDR3 protein is one row after TCRdb ran MiXCR on the 5' RACE reads. The sample consists of over 950,000 distinct CDR3 sequences, around two fifths of them appearing once. This TCR derives from a man younger than 35 in good health. Sequencing was done on a sample of blood.

Written as DNA, the CDR3 is TGTGCCAGCAGCCAAGAGAGGTCCGCCAGCTCCTACAATGAGCAGTTCTTC. Translated, it gives CASSQERSASSYNEQFF. The gene calls are TRBV14 and TRBJ2-1; the D is unclear. This CDR3 is 17 amino acids long. Germline V gene data show CDR1 as SGHDN and CDR2 as FVKESK. Trimming removed 0 bases at V and 0 bases at J, with 12 bases between. The full variable domain, in which reference TRBV14 and TRBJ2-1 provide the parts outside the CDR3, is EAGVTQFPSHSVIEKGQTVTLRCDPISGHDNLYWYRRVMGKEIKFLLHFVKESKQDESGMPNNRFLAERTGGTYSTLKVQPAELEDSGVYFCASSQERSASSYNEQFFGPGTRLTVL.